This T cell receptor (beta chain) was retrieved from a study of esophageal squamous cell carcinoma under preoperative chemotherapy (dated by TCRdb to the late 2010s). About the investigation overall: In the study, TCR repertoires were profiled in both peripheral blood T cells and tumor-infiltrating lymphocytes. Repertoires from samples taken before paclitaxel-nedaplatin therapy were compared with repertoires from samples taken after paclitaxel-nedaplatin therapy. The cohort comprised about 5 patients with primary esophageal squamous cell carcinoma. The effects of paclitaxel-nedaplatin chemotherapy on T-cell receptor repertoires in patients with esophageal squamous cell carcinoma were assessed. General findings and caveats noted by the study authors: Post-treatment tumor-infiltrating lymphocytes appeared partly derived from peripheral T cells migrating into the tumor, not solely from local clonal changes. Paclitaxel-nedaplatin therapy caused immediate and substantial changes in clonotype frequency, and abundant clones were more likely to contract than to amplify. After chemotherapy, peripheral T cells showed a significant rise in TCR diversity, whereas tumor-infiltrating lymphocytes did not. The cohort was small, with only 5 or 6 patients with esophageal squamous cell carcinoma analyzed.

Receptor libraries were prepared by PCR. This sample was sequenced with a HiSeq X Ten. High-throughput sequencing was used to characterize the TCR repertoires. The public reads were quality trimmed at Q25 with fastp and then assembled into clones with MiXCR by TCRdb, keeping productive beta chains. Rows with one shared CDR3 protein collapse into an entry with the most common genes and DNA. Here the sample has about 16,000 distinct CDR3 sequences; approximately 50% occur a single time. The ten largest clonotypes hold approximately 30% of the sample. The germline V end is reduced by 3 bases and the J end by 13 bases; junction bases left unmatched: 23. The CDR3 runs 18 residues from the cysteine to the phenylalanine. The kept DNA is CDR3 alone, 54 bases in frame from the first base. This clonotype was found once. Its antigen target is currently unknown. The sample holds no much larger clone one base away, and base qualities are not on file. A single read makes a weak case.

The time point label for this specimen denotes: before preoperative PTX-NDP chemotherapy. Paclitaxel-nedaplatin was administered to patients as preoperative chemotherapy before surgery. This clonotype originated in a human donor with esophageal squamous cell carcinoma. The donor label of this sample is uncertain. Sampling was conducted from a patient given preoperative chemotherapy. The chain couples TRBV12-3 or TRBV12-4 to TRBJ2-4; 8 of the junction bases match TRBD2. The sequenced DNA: TGTGCCAGCAGTTTGGGGCGGGACGGGGGGGTTGGCAAAAACACCCAGTACTTC. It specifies CASSLGRDGGVGKNTQYF.